What follows are 15 T cell receptor beta chains derived from one specimen sequenced in a study of cytomegalovirus exposure and HLA in healthy donors. Vbeta (60) and Jbeta (13) primers were used in the PCR. The data were produced by immunoSEQ multiplex PCR, yet TCRdb's version contains in-frame clones alone and is incomplete. The table shows about 160,000 clones, with over 70% occurring only once. Sequenced material: PBMCs. These receptors were taken from a man between 18 and 29 years old in good health and CMV-seropositive.

On this clone: No DNA is shown, since the ends of the CDR3 on it are uncertain; the CDR3 is the one TCRdb lists. The genes are TRBV11-2 and TRBJ1-1; TRBD1, the table's D call, was not compared with the DNA. 18 amino acids form the CDR3, both terminal residues included. CDR1 and CDR2 (germline): SGHAT, FQNNGV. This CDR3 is CASSLAGAFGPGNTEAFF.

V and J are TRBV9 and TRBJ2-3; TRBD1 aligns across 7 bases. Trimming at V came to 5 bases and at J to 2 bases, leaving 5 bases not matched to a gene. The CDR3 spans 14 residues. CDR1 is SGDLS and CDR2 is YYNGEE in the germline V gene. The CDR3 DNA reads as TGTGCCAGCAGTGACGGACAGGCCACAGATACGCAGTATTTT. Amino acids: CASSDGQATDTQYF.

The rearrangement links TRBV7-2 to TRBJ2-7, with 7 bases lining up with TRBD1. The V segment lost 5 bases and the J segment 4 bases; nucleotides outside the gene matches: 5. Per the germline V gene, CDR1 is SGHTA and CDR2 is FQGNSA. This CDR3 contains 13 residues. The CDR3 DNA reads TGTGCCAGCAGCGCTACAGGGGTATACGAGCAGTACTTC. Protein: CASSATGVYEQYF.

This CDR3 is CASDWEGGSPLHF. DNA for the CDR3: TGTGCCAGCGACTGGGAGGGGGGATCACCCCTCCACTTT. The rearrangement joins TRBV2 to TRBJ1-6, with a possible D match to TRBD1 (6 bases). Per the germline V gene, CDR1 is SNHLY and CDR2 is FYNNEI. This CDR3 is 13 amino acids long. Trimming removed 8 bases from V and 10 bases from J, with 15 bases in between.

The chain links TRBV11-2 to TRBJ2-7; TRBD1 matches at 9 bases. The germline gives CDR1 SGHAT, CDR2 FQNNGV. CDR3 length: 12 residues. J lost 9 bases, V lost 5 bases, and 5 bases had no gene match. The CDR3 spells CASSPGQGWQYF. CDR3 DNA: TGTGCCAGCAGCCCCGGACAGGGGTGGCAGTACTTC.

The chain recombines TRBV27 with TRBJ2-7; a weak D match, TRBD2 (6 bases). CDR1 is MNHEY, CDR2 SMNVEV, per germline (reference sequence). The CDR3 spans 14 residues. V was cut by 0 bases and J by 5 bases, with 11 bases left in between. The chain's CDR3 is CASSLSTRAHEQYF. The CDR3 DNA reads TGTGCCAGCAGTTTATCGACTAGAGCCCACGAGCAGTACTTC.

Only one count was recorded for this clone. The CDR3 coding sequence is TGTGCCAGTAGACTGGACAGCTCTGGAAACACCATATATTTT. Protein: CASRLDSSGNTIYF. The chain joins TRBV19 to TRBJ1-3, with D possibly TRBD1 on 6 matching bases. Germline CDR1 is LNHDA and CDR2 is SQIVND (reference sequence). The CDR3 sequence is 14 residues long. V was cut by 6 bases and J by 0 bases, with 9 bases left in between.

The table lists this clone with a few counts. This chain joins TRBV6-5 and TRBJ2-7; 9 bases line up with TRBD1. The CDR3 extends over 15 amino acids. J was trimmed by 7 bases and V by 10 bases; bases with no gene match: 17. Per the germline V gene, CDR1 is MNHEY and CDR2 is SVGAGI. The CDR3 loop is CATLSPGQGGLEQYF. The CDR3, as DNA: TGTGCCACCCTCTCTCCGGGACAGGGAGGGCTAGAGCAGTACTTC.

The rearrangement links TRBV5-5 to TRBJ2-2; D gene ambiguous. Germline-derived CDR1 and CDR2 are SGHKS and YYEKEE (reference sequence). The V gene lost 0 bases and the J gene lost 6 bases, with 12 bases spanning the gap. CDR3 length: 15 residues. The CDR3 spells CASSLALTAAGELFF. CDR3 nucleotide sequence: TGTGCCAGCAGCTTGGCCCTGACTGCGGCCGGGGAGCTGTTTTTT.

The genes are TRBV15 and TRBJ1-5; D gene uncertain. There are 13 residues in the CDR3. Trimming left V 2 bases short and J 0 bases short, with 2 bases between. The germline CDR1 and CDR2 sequences are LNHNV and YYDKDF (reference sequence). The chain's CDR3 is CATSRYSNQPQHF. The CDR3 nucleotides are TGTGCCACCAGCAGATATAGCAATCAGCCCCAGCATTTT.

This clone was found a few times. This chain connects TRBV7-9 to TRBJ2-7, with D possibly TRBD2 on 5 matching bases. CDR3 length: 17 amino acids. The V gene lost 4 bases and the J gene lost 0 bases, with 19 bases spanning the gap. From germline, CDR1 is SEHNR and CDR2 FQNEAQ (reference sequence). CDR3 region: CASSSPKTPTSSYEQYF. The CDR3 bases are TGTGCCAGCAGCTCGCCAAAGACCCCCACTAGCTCCTACGAGCAGTACTTC.

In this sample, this clone turned up a few times. The genes are TRBV27 and TRBJ2-2, with a tentative D call TRBD2 (6 bases). The CDR3 spans 14 residues. Trimming took 3 bases from V and 7 from J, leaving 12 bases between them. Germline CDR1 and CDR2: MNHEY and SMNVEV (reference sequence). The CDR3 protein is CASSFSGGVGELFF. The CDR3 nucleotides read TGTGCCAGCAGTTTTAGCGGAGGTGTCGGGGAGCTGTTTTTT.

V usage is TRBV15 and J usage is TRBJ1-1; possibly TRBD1 for D (5 bases). From germline, CDR1 is LNHNV and CDR2 YYDKDF (reference sequence). CDR3 length equals 14 residues. The V end was cut by 1 base, the J end by 4 bases, with 10 bases between. This CDR3 reads CATSRATGSTEAFF. The CDR3 DNA sequence: TGTGCCACCAGCAGAGCCACAGGTTCCACTGAAGCTTTCTTT.

The V call is TRBV4-3, the J call TRBJ2-7, with D tentatively TRBD1 (7 bases). This CDR3 is 16 amino acids long. The V and J ends lost 0 bases and 4 bases respectively, with 16 bases between them. Germline V gives CDR1 LGHNA, CDR2 YSLEER. The CDR3 region is CASSQDNPGGFYEQYF. As DNA, the CDR3 is TGCGCCAGCAGCCAAGATAATCCAGGGGGGTTTTACGAGCAGTACTTC.

The rearrangement links TRBV6-1 to TRBJ1-6; D call uncertain. Germline V lookup: CDR1 MNHNS, CDR2 SASEGT. The CDR3 length is 14 residues. V lost 2 bases, J lost 4 bases, and 6 bases lay in between. This CDR3 is CASSESRYNSPLHF. The CDR3, as DNA: TGTGCCAGCAGTGAATCCAGGTATAATTCACCCCTCCACTTT.